The 29 T cell receptor beta chains below come from one sample, sequenced in a study of neurological immune-mediated disorders. Regarding time point: technical triplicate 2. MiXCR was run by TCRdb on the 5' RACE reads, yielding one entry per CDR3 protein. This sample has about 59,000 distinct CDR3 sequences, with around 24% found just once. Sequenced sample: PBMCs. Receptors originate from a man aged 55 to 70 with HTLV-1-associated myelopathy (HAM/TSP).

Many counts were recorded for this clonotype. The chain joins TRBV14 to TRBJ2-3; 8 bases line up with TRBD2. CDR1 and CDR2 (germline): SGHDN, FVKESK. J was trimmed by 2 bases and V by 1 base; bases with no gene match: 8. The CDR3 consists of 17 residues. The CDR3 bases are TGTGCCAGCAGCCAAGTAGGACTAGCCGAAGTCACAGATACGCAGTATTTT. This translates into CASSQVGLAEVTDTQYF.

This clonotype was observed at least ten times. The V gene is TRBV29-1, the J gene TRBJ2-7, with 11 bases fitting TRBD1. This CDR3 is 15 amino acids long. V trimming: 4 bases; J trimming: 7 bases; junction bases outside the gene matches: 12. CDR1 and CDR2 (germline): SQVTM, ANQGSEA. The CDR3 spells CSVGEPGTGGREQYF. CDR3 in DNA: TGCAGCGTTGGAGAACCCGGGACAGGGGGACGGGAGCAGTACTTC.

This clonotype was recorded many times. This chain joins TRBV20-1 and TRBJ2-5, with 7 bases matching TRBD2. V shed 5 bases, J shed 1 base, and the junction held 4 bases outside the gene matches. Per the germline V gene, CDR1 is DFQATT and CDR2 is SNEGSKA (reference sequence). The CDR3 runs 13 residues. This CDR3 is CSARAGFQETQYF. CDR3 DNA sequence: TGCAGTGCTCGAGCGGGGTTCCAAGAGACCCAGTACTTC.

This clonotype was counted at least ten times. The rearrangement links TRBV29-1 to TRBJ1-2; D ambiguous. Between the trimmed V and J ends, which lost 3 bases and 4 bases, there was a span of 9 bases. Germline loops: CDR1 SQVTM, CDR2 ANQGSEA. There are 12 residues in the CDR3. This chain's CDR3 is CSVDGERYGYTF. The DNA for the CDR3 is TGCAGCGTTGACGGGGAGCGCTATGGCTACACCTTC.

This clonotype was seen ten or more times. This chain joins TRBV5-1 and TRBJ2-3, with 7 bases aligning to TRBD2. Germline V gene sequence: CDR1 SGHRS, CDR2 YFSETQ. V lost 4 bases, J lost 4 bases, and 12 bases stayed unmatched. This CDR3 region has 16 residues. The CDR3 sequence: CASSKDRPGGADTQYF. The CDR3 DNA is TGCGCCAGCAGCAAGGATCGTCCGGGAGGTGCAGATACGCAGTATTTT.

Many counts were recorded for this clonotype. The chain has TRBV2 and TRBJ2-1; D gene unclear. The CDR3 has 12 amino acids. Trimming removed 6 bases from V and 6 bases from J, with 9 bases in between. Germline CDR1 is SNHLY and CDR2 is FYNNEI. CDR3 in DNA: TGTGCCAGCAGCCGGATCGGCAATGAGCAGTTCTTC. Amino acids: CASSRIGNEQFF. Drawing the rest from reference TRBV2 and TRBJ2-1, the complete variable domain is EPEVTQTPSHQVTQMGQEVILRCVPISNHLYFYWYRQILGQKVEFLVSFYNNEISEKSEIFDDQFSVERPDGSNFTLKIRSTKLEDSAMYFCASSRIGNEQFFGPGTRLTVL.

This clonotype has ten or more counts. The rearrangement links TRBV12-3 or TRBV12-4 to TRBJ1-3; no definite D call. The CDR3 consists of 14 residues. V lost 6 bases and J 0 bases, leaving 9 bases between the germline ends. CDR3 DNA sequence: TGTGCCAGCAGCCGGCAGCGCTCTGGAAACACCATATATTTT. Translated, it gives CASSRQRSGNTIYF.

This clonotype has a count of ten or more. The chain couples TRBV20-1 to TRBJ1-1; D is ambiguous. Per germline, CDR1 DFQATT and CDR2 SNEGSKA (reference sequence). The CDR3 has 15 residues. The V and J ends lost 1 base and 0 bases respectively, with 12 bases between them. The CDR3 sequence is CSARGLGNLNTEAFF. CDR3 DNA sequence: TGCAGTGCTAGAGGCCTTGGCAACTTGAACACTGAAGCTTTCTTT.

The sample holds many counts of this clonotype. CDR3 protein: CASSLQAGGRETQYF. As DNA, the CDR3 is TGCGCCAGCAGCCTACAAGCAGGGGGGCGAGAGACCCAGTACTTC. The rearrangement uses TRBV5-1 and TRBJ2-5, with D maybe TRBD1 (7 bases). The CDR3 has 15 amino acids. Germline assignment: CDR1 SGHRS and CDR2 YFSETQ. The V end was cut by 4 bases, the J end by 4 bases, with 17 bases between.

This clonotype has ten or more counts. The J gene is TRBJ2-7, the V gene TRBV9; 10 bases are a match to TRBD2. The CDR3 extends over 14 amino acids. V shed 2 bases and J 4 bases; nucleotides not matched to a gene: 3. The germline V gene has CDR1 SGDLS and CDR2 YYNGEE. The CDR3 sequence is CASSVSSGSYEQYF. DNA for the CDR3: TGTGCCAGCAGCGTTTCTAGCGGGAGTTACGAGCAGTACTTC.

J is TRBJ2-7 and V is TRBV5-6; 7 bases line up with TRBD2. Germline V lookup: CDR1 SGHDT, CDR2 YYEEEE. Losses at the gene ends were 5 bases for V and 0 bases for J; bases not matched to a gene: 11. The CDR3 is 16 residues long. As DNA, the CDR3 is TGTGCCAGCAGAACCCTCGGAGCGGGGAACTCCTACGAGCAGTACTTC. This encodes CASRTLGAGNSYEQYF.

This clonotype was counted at least ten times. The rearrangement uses TRBV20-1 and TRBJ2-1; D is possibly TRBD2 (6 bases). This CDR3 region has 14 residues. Looked up from germline, CDR1 is DFQATT and CDR2 is SNEGSKA (reference sequence). V lost 4 bases and J 7 bases, leaving 17 bases between the germline ends. CDR3 protein: CSAMRVQGGNEQFF. The CDR3 region has the DNA TGCAGTGCTATGAGAGTCCAAGGAGGGAATGAGCAGTTCTTC.

V usage is TRBV28 and J usage is TRBJ2-6; 7 nucleotides agree with TRBD1. Germline assignment: CDR1 MDHEN and CDR2 SYDVKM. Unmatched junction bases numbered 8, after V lost 7 bases and J lost 2 bases. The CDR3 consists of 16 residues. The CDR3 region is CASKPGQRAGANVLTF. DNA for the CDR3: TGTGCCAGCAAACCGGGACAGAGAGCTGGGGCCAACGTCCTGACTTTC. Full variable domain (remainder filled in from reference TRBV28 and TRBJ2-6): DVKVTQSSRYLVKRTGEKVFLECVQDMDHENMFWYRQDPGLGLRLIYFSYDVKMKEKGDIPEGYSVSREKKERFSLILESASTNQTSMYLCASKPGQRAGANVLTFGAGSRLTVL.

Ten or more counts support this clonotype. The rearrangement links TRBV28 to TRBJ1-6, with a tentative D call TRBD1 (5 bases). V lost 3 bases, J lost 7 bases, and 13 bases lay in between. CDR3 length equals 15 residues. Germline V gene lookup returns CDR1 MDHEN and CDR2 SYDVKM. In nucleotides, the CDR3 is TGTGCCAGCAGTTTCTCCGGGACTTCCAATTCACCCCTCCACTTT. This sequence encodes CASSFSGTSNSPLHF.

The chain links TRBV9 to TRBJ2-7; D unclear. V lost 0 bases to trimming and J lost 0 bases, with 16 bases between them. Germline CDR1 reads SGDLS; CDR2 reads YYNGEE. The CDR3 contains 17 residues. DNA of the CDR3: TGTGCCAGCAGCGTAGGATGGAAGGACCACAGCTCCTACGAGCAGTACTTC. Translating it yields CASSVGWKDHSSYEQYF.

This clonotype was picked up many times. This chain connects TRBV4-1 to TRBJ2-5, with D hard to call. The germline V gene has CDR1 MGHRA and CDR2 YSYEKL. The V end was cut by 2 bases, the J end by 1 base, with 8 bases between. The CDR3 contains 14 residues. Written as DNA, the CDR3 is TGCGCCAGCAGCCAACCCCAGCTCCAAGAGACCCAGTACTTC. Encoded protein: CASSQPQLQETQYF.

This clonotype appeared many times. The V and J genes are TRBV21-1 and TRBJ2-6. TRBV21-1 represents a pseudogene. The CDR3 contains 15 residues. In nucleotides, the CDR3 is TGTGCCAGCAGCAAAAGCTGGGCTGGGGCCAACGTCCTGACTTTC. It yields the protein CASSKSWAGANVLTF.

V is TRBV7-3 and J is TRBJ2-3, with a possible D match to TRBD2 (6 bases). Trimming took 0 bases from V and 4 from J, leaving 14 bases between them. From germline, CDR1 is SGHTA and CDR2 FQGTGA. The CDR3 contains 16 residues. The CDR3 region is CASSLTGGAGADTQYF. Here the CDR3 DNA reads TGTGCCAGCAGCTTAACGGGGGGAGCAGGCGCAGATACGCAGTATTTT. The entire variable domain, with the rest obtained from reference TRBV7-3 and TRBJ2-3, is as follows: GAGVSQTPSNKVTEKGKYVELRCDPISGHTALYWYRQSLGQGPEFLIYFQGTGAADDSGLPNDRFFAVRPEGSVSTLKIQRTERGDSAVYLCASSLTGGAGADTQYFGPGTRLTVL.

This clonotype has just a few counts. The chain is built from TRBV28 and TRBJ1-4; tentative D call: TRBD1 (6 bases). Per germline, CDR1 MDHEN and CDR2 SYDVKM. The CDR3 runs to 14 residues. Trimming stripped 3 bases from V and 8 bases from J, with 13 bases between. The CDR3 protein is CASSLTRGREKLFF. In DNA, the CDR3 is TGTGCCAGCAGTTTGACCAGGGGAAGGGAAAAACTGTTTTTT.

This clonotype was recorded at least ten times. J is TRBJ2-7 and V is TRBV13; D possibly corresponds to TRBD2 (6 bases). There are 17 residues in the CDR3. Germline loops: CDR1 PRHDT, CDR2 FYEKMQ (reference sequence). V was clipped by 2 bases and J by 2 bases, with 19 bases between them. The CDR3 nucleotides read TGTGCCAGCAGCTTAACCCCCATGACTAGGACCCCCTACGAGCAGTACTTC. This codes for CASSLTPMTRTPYEQYF.

In this sample, this clonotype turned up once. A much larger clone lies a single base off, so this may be a read error. The chain carries TRBV20-1 and TRBJ1-1, with TRBD1 matching 7 bases. CDR3 length: 14 amino acids. Germline assignment: CDR1 DFQATT and CDR2 SNEGSKA (reference sequence). The CDR3 region is CCARDPRGRTEAFF. The CDR3 nucleotides read TGCTGTGCTAGAGATCCGAGGGGGCGGACTGAAGCTTTCTTT.

The table lists this clonotype with many counts. This sequence joins TRBV7-9 and TRBJ2-5; the D is unclear. Germline V gene data show CDR1 as SEHNR and CDR2 as FQNEAQ (reference sequence). The V end was cut by 11 bases, the J end by 3 bases, with 16 bases between. CDR3 length equals 13 residues. This chain's CDR3 is CAPPMVPKETQYF. The DNA of the CDR3 is TGTGCCCCCCCCATGGTCCCTAAAGAGACCCAGTACTTC.

This clonotype occurred many times. J is TRBJ1-3 and V is TRBV7-9; D gene unclear. The CDR3 is made up of 16 amino acids. Germline V gene data show CDR1 as SEHNR and CDR2 as FQNEAQ (reference sequence). V was clipped by 3 bases and J by 2 bases, with 14 bases between them. Here the CDR3 DNA reads TGTGCCAGCAGCTTGAACCTCGGAATAGCTGGAAACACCATATATTTT. It codes for CASSLNLGIAGNTIYF.

This clonotype was observed many times. This chain links TRBV28 with TRBJ2-1; D perhaps matches TRBD2 (7 bases). The V gene's germline CDR1 is MDHEN and CDR2 SYDVKM. The CDR3 loop spans 12 amino acids. Between the trimmed V and J ends, which lost 6 bases and 9 bases, there was a span of 12 bases. CDR3 loop: CASRGGPGEQFF. The CDR3 nucleotides read TGTGCCAGCAGGGGGGGGCCGGGTGAGCAGTTCTTC. Supplemented by reference TRBV28 and TRBJ2-1, the full variable domain reads DVKVTQSSRYLVKRTGEKVFLECVQDMDHENMFWYRQDPGLGLRLIYFSYDVKMKEKGDIPEGYSVSREKKERFSLILESASTNQTSMYLCASRGGPGEQFFGPGTRLTVL.

This clonotype was observed at least ten times. The chain couples TRBV7-2 to TRBJ1-2, with 8 bases fitting TRBD1. Germline assignment: CDR1 SGHTA and CDR2 FQGNSA. The CDR3 has 13 residues. Losses at the gene ends were 5 bases for V and 6 bases for J; bases not matched to a gene: 5. This chain's CDR3 is CASSLDREHGYTF. CDR3 DNA: TGTGCCAGCAGCCTGGACAGGGAACATGGCTACACCTTC.

V and J are TRBV5-1 and TRBJ2-5, with 7 nucleotides matching TRBD2. The V gene end was trimmed by 0 bases and the J gene end by 5 bases; junction bases not matched to a gene: 13. This CDR3 comprises 17 residues. Germline CDR1 reads SGHRS; CDR2 reads YFSETQ. The CDR3 here is CASSLDGGSALGETQYF. CDR3 nucleotide sequence: TGCGCCAGCAGCTTGGACGGCGGGAGCGCTCTTGGGGAGACCCAGTACTTC.

At least ten counts were recorded for this clonotype. The chain has TRBV15 and TRBJ1-5; D not resolved. CDR3 length equals 13 residues. The V gene lost 1 base and the J gene lost 5 bases, with 6 bases spanning the gap. Germline CDR1 LNHNV, CDR2 YYDKDF (reference sequence). CDR3 in amino acids: CATSRVIDQPQHF. In DNA form, the CDR3 reads TGTGCCACCAGCAGAGTTATCGATCAGCCCCAGCATTTT.

The sample holds many counts of this clonotype. This chain connects TRBV20-1 to TRBJ1-2; D gene ambiguous. Per germline, CDR1 DFQATT and CDR2 SNEGSKA (reference sequence). The CDR3 totals 11 residues. Trimming removed 1 base from V and 3 bases from J, with 3 bases in between. CDR3 sequence: CSARVDYGYTF. The CDR3 region has the DNA TGCAGTGCTAGAGTGGACTATGGCTACACCTTC.

The gene calls are TRBV27 and TRBJ2-3, with 10 positions matching TRBD2. This CDR3 has 17 residues. Germline loops: CDR1 MNHEY, CDR2 SMNVEV (reference sequence). The trim removed 5 bases at V and 0 bases at J, leaving 8 bases unmatched. CDR3 nucleotide sequence: TGTGCCAGCAGTGTAGCGGGACTAGCGCGAAGCACAGATACGCAGTATTTT. This sequence encodes CASSVAGLARSTDTQYF.